A selection of T cell receptor beta chains follows, all from one sample in a study of T cell changes during pregnancy in multiple sclerosis. The protocol was immunoSEQ multiplex PCR, while the TCRdb copy is restricted to in-frame clones and leaves out a portion. The repertoire holds around 100,000 clones, around 93% seen once, with 0.7% to 0.9% in the top ten. The material sequenced was peripheral blood, taken before pregnancy. These TCRs come from a female donor with multiple sclerosis, enrolled in a pregnancy study. CDR3s include the opening cysteine and the closing phenylalanine or tryptophan. The D gene is left open where the match is weak.

v_gene,d_gene,CDR3aa
TRBV7-9,TRBD2,CASIIYSGRGNTDTQYF
TRBV5-1,TRBD1,CASSTQGAYEQYF
TRBV2,TRBD1,CASSVNRGLLTDTQYF
TRBV12-5,TRBD1,CASGLVLAGGRDEQFF
TRBV30,NA,CAWSSGISYEQYF
TRBV27,NA,CASSSLADMNTEAFF
TRBV29-1,TRBD1,CSVETGGGFEQYF
TRBV6-4,NA,CASSVFPVYRVDYNEQFF
TRBV29-1,NA,CSVALSYEQYF
TRBV28,TRBD1,CASSSSGTGWEQYF
TRBV11-2,NA,CASSLGEHEQYF
TRBV7-9,TRBD1,CASSPQGSVKNIQYF
TRBV5-4,NA,CASSPLTSDEQYF
TRBV5-6,NA,CASSLRNRIYEQYF
TRBV9,TRBD2,CASSVSSGSQIRGDTQYF
TRBV25-1,NA,CASTSTDTQYF
TRBV4-3,TRBD2,CASSQDPGGSSYNEQFF
TRBV7-3,TRBD2,CASSLTGTREGYNEQFF
TRBV7-2,TRBD2,CASSRDSGRALNEQYF
TRBV27,TRBD2,CASSSGTSYSYEQYF
TRBV5-1,NA,CASSPRGDYEQYF
TRBV2,NA,CASTSGGRDNEQFF
TRBV5-1,TRBD1,CASSARDRVHNEQFF
TRBV5-1,NA,CASSLGTQQGTDTQYF
TRBV9,TRBD1,CASSKQGQGHEQYF
TRBV4-2,NA,CASSQGSTRSYGYTF
TRBV7-8,NA,CASSLATGLIYEQYF
TRBV6-1,NA,CASSARGMDTEAFF
TRBV4-2,NA,CASSPNEVRVNTEAFF
TRBV19,TRBD2,CASSHGGSYNEQFF
TRBV9,TRBD1,CASSPGTGGGTEAFF
TRBV14,TRBD1,CASSQLGGQEQYF
TRBV30,NA,CARGLGDTEAFF
TRBV7-3,NA,CASSLVGGGDTQYF